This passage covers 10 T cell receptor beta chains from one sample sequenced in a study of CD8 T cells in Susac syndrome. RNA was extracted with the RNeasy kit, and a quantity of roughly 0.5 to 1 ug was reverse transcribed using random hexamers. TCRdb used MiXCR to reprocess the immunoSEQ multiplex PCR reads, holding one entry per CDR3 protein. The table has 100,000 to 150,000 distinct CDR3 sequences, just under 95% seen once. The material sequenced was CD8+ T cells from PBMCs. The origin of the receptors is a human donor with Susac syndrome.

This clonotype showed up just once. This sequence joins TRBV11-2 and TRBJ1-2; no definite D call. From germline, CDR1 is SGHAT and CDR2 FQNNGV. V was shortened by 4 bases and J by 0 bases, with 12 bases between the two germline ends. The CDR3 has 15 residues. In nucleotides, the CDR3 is TGTGCCAGCAGCTCGGAAGCCCAGCCTAACTATGGCTACACCTTC. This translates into CASSSEAQPNYGYTF.

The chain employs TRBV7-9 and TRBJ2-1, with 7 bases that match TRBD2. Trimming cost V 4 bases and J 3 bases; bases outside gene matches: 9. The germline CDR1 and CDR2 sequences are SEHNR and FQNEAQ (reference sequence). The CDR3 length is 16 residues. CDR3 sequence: CASSWPGLDGYNEQFF. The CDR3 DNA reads TGTGCCAGCAGCTGGCCAGGACTAGATGGCTACAATGAGCAGTTCTTC. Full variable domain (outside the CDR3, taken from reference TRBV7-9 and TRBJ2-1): DTGVSQNPRHKITKRGQNVTFRCDPISEHNRLYWYRQTLGQGPEFLTYFQNEAQLEKSRLLSDRFSAERPKGSFSTLEIQRTEQGDSAMYLCASSWPGLDGYNEQFFGPGTRLTVL.

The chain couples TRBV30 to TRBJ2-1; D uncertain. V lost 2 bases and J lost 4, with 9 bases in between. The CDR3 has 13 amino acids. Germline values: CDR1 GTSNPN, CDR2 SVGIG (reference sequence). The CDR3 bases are TGTGCCTGGAGTACAGTCAATTACAATGAGCAGTTCTTC. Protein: CAWSTVNYNEQFF.

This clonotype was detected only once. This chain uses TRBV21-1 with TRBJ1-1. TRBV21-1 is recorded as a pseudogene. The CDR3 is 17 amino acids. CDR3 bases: TGTGCCAGCAGCAAAGCGCTGACCCGAGATGGGAACACTGAAGCTTTCTTT. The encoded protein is CASSKALTRDGNTEAFF.

Written as DNA, the CDR3 is TGTGCCTTCGGGGTGAACACTGAAGCTTTCTTT. Translating it yields CAFGVNTEAFF. The rearrangement uses TRBV30 and TRBJ1-1, with D unresolved. The germline V gene encodes CDR1 GTSNPN and CDR2 SVGIG (reference sequence). Trimming cost V 7 bases and J 0 bases, with 6 bases left between them. The CDR3 extends over 11 amino acids.

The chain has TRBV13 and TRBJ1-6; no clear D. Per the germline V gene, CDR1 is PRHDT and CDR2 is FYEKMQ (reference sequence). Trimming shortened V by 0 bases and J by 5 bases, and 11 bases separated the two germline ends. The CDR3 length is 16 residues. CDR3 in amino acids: CASSLGRGINNSPLHF. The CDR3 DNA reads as TGTGCCAGCAGCTTAGGCCGCGGAATCAATAATTCACCCCTCCACTTT.

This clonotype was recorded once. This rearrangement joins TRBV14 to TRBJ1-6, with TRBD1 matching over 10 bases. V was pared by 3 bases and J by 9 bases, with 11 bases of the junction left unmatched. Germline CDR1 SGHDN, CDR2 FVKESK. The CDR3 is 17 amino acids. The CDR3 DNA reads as TGTGCCAGCAGCCAGGATCCGGGGACAGGGGTAGGTTCACCCCTCCACTTT. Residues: CASSQDPGTGVGSPLHF.

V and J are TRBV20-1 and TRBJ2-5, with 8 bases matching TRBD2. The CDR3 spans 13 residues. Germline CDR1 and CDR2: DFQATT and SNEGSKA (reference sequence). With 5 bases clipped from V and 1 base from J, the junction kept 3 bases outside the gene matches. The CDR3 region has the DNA TGCAGTGCTGGGACTAGTTCCCAAGAGACCCAGTACTTC. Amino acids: CSAGTSSQETQYF.

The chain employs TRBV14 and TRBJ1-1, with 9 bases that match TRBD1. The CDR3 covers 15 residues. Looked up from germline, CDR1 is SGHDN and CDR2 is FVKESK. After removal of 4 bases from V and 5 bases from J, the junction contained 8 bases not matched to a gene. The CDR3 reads CASSPQGALTTEAFF. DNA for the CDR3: TGTGCCAGCAGCCCACAGGGGGCCCTGACGACTGAAGCTTTCTTT.

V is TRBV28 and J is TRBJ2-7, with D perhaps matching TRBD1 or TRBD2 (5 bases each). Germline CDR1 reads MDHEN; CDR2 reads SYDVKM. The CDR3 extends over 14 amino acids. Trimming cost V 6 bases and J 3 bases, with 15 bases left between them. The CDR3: CASSPTGPNYEQYF. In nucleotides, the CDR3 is TGTGCCAGCAGCCCCACGGGGCCAAACTACGAGCAGTACTTC.